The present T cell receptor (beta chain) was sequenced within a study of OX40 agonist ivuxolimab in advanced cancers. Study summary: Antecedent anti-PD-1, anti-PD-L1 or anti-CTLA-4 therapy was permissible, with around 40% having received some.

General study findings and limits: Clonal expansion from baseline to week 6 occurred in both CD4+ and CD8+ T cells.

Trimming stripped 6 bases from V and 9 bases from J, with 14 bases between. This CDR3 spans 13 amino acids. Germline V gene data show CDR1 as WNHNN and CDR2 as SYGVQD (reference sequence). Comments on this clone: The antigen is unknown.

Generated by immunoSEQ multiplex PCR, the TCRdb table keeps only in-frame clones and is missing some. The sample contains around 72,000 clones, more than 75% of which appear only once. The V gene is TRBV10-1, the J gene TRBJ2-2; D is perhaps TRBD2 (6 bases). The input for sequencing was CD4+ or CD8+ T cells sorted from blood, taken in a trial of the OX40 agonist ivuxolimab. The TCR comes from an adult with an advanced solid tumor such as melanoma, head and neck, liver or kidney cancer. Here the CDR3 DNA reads TGCGCCAGCAGAGCTGCCGGAGGGAGGGAGCTGTTTTTT. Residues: CASRAAGGRELFF.